Listed below are T cell receptor beta chains from one sample, sequenced in a study of cytomegalovirus exposure and HLA in healthy donors. Measured with immunoSEQ multiplex PCR; TCRdb has only the in-frame clones, and not every one. The data contain around 150,000 clones, around 80% of them seen just once; the ten biggest clones take up about 4.5%. The material sequenced was PBMCs. The receptors originated from a man under 40 in good health. CDR3s include the opening cysteine and the closing phenylalanine or tryptophan. A D gene is named only where the DNA matches it firmly.

V gene: TRBV5-1
CDR3 length: 16
D gene: TRBD2
CDR3 protein: CASSAQTSGRGNEQFF

V gene: TRBV7-9
CDR3 length: 14
D gene: NA
CDR3 protein: CSSSLAQDRYEQYF

V gene: TRBV5-1
CDR3 length: 15
D gene: TRBD2
CDR3 protein: CASSYGTSGSYEQYF

V gene: TRBV5-1
CDR3 length: 12
D gene: NA
CDR3 protein: CASATGNTEAFF

V gene: TRBV2
CDR3 length: 13
D gene: NA
CDR3 protein: CASRAMNTGELFF

V gene: TRBV11-2
CDR3 length: 15
D gene: TRBD2
CDR3 protein: CASSSLSGRANEQFF

V gene: TRBV5-1
CDR3 length: 13
D gene: NA
CDR3 protein: CASSLARGAGYTF

V gene: TRBV9
CDR3 length: 19
D gene: TRBD1
CDR3 protein: CASSVVSSGARGLTDTQYF

V gene: TRBV27
CDR3 length: 16
D gene: TRBD2
CDR3 protein: CASSLVGTSGNNEQFF

V gene: TRBV5-4
CDR3 length: 15
D gene: NA
CDR3 protein: CASSLIRDPPGEQFF

V gene: TRBV7-3
CDR3 length: 14
D gene: TRBD2
CDR3 protein: CASSSGLGYNEQFF

V gene: TRBV9
CDR3 length: 15
D gene: NA
CDR3 protein: CASSVGGEGLGELFF

V gene: TRBV4-2
CDR3 length: 17
D gene: NA
CDR3 protein: CASSQEGGARESNEQFF

V gene: TRBV5-1
CDR3 length: 13
D gene: NA
CDR3 protein: CASSLIGPETQYF

V gene: TRBV7-9
CDR3 length: 15
D gene: NA
CDR3 protein: CASSSNSARVYEQYF

V gene: TRBV6-5
CDR3 length: 14
D gene: NA
CDR3 protein: CASSKPGRDDEAFF

V gene: TRBV5-1
CDR3 length: 15
D gene: NA
CDR3 protein: CASSLVSGPHYEQYF

V gene: TRBV6-1
CDR3 length: 13
D gene: NA
CDR3 protein: CASSALELYEQYF

V gene: TRBV27
CDR3 length: 15
D gene: TRBD2
CDR3 protein: CATAPRSSGKSEQFF

V gene: TRBV5-1
CDR3 length: 14
D gene: NA
CDR3 protein: CASSLGQANTEAFF

V gene: TRBV7-6
CDR3 length: 13
D gene: NA
CDR3 protein: CASSSGVGQPQHF

V gene: TRBV6-5
CDR3 length: 14
D gene: TRBD1
CDR3 protein: CASSSGTGRYEQYF

V gene: TRBV7-8
CDR3 length: 11
D gene: NA
CDR3 protein: CASSLVRELFF

V gene: TRBV5-4
CDR3 length: 16
D gene: TRBD2
CDR3 protein: CASSPPGLAGINEQFF

V gene: TRBV6-5
CDR3 length: 14
D gene: NA
CDR3 protein: CASSFRTGSYGYTF

V gene: TRBV2
CDR3 length: 14
D gene: TRBD2
CDR3 protein: CASISGSSYNEQFF

V gene: TRBV6-6
CDR3 length: 15
D gene: NA
CDR3 protein: CASSYSPSATYEQYF

V gene: TRBV6-6
CDR3 length: 14
D gene: TRBD1
CDR3 protein: CASIEDRRGNTIYF

V gene: TRBV27
CDR3 length: 13
D gene: NA
CDR3 protein: CASRQQGTYEQYF

V gene: TRBV14
CDR3 length: 16
D gene: TRBD2
CDR3 protein: CASSPQSGRSYNEQFF

V gene: TRBV29-1
CDR3 length: 18
D gene: TRBD2
CDR3 protein: CSVETYRRLAGGPYEQYF

V gene: TRBV6-5
CDR3 length: 16
D gene: TRBD2
CDR3 protein: CASSYAAGGSSYEQYF

V gene: TRBV19
CDR3 length: 22
D gene: TRBD2
CDR3 protein: CASSIEAPVGQQTSGRPNEQFF

V gene: TRBV7-2
CDR3 length: 15
D gene: TRBD2
CDR3 protein: CASSPGLAAGRKQFF

V gene: TRBV19
CDR3 length: 14
D gene: TRBD2
CDR3 protein: CASSITAGAGELFF

V gene: TRBV11-2
CDR3 length: 15
D gene: TRBD1
CDR3 protein: CASSQGGHPNEKLFF

V gene: TRBV10-2
CDR3 length: 16
D gene: NA
CDR3 protein: CASTEPGGGSWETQYF

V gene: TRBV29-1
CDR3 length: 18
D gene: NA
CDR3 protein: CSVEGLLRGRAGTDTQYF

V gene: TRBV4-3
CDR3 length: 14
D gene: TRBD1
CDR3 protein: CASSPTGVNTEAFF

V gene: TRBV5-1
CDR3 length: 13
D gene: NA
CDR3 protein: CASYDRQNTEAFF

V gene: TRBV7-9
CDR3 length: 13
D gene: NA
CDR3 protein: CSSSLARNYGYTF

V gene: TRBV7-8
CDR3 length: 13
D gene: NA
CDR3 protein: CASSTQQGNTIYF

V gene: TRBV5-6
CDR3 length: 18
D gene: TRBD1
CDR3 protein: CASSLFRGPSLAKNIQYF

V gene: TRBV19
CDR3 length: 15
D gene: TRBD2
CDR3 protein: CASSLSLAGVYEQYF